Presented here are 27 T cell receptor beta chains from one specimen sequenced in a study of CD8+CD57+ T cells in acquired aplastic anemia. The template for TCR beta VDJ and CDR3 sequence profiling was genomic DNA. TCRdb redid the calling of the reads with MiXCR, one entry per CDR3 protein. Of fewer than 250,000 distinct CDR3 sequences listed, around 46% are singletons. The authors sequenced patients whose flow cytometry had shown CD8+CD57+ cell expansion. Sequenced sample: sorted CD4+, CD8+, or CD8+CD57+ T cells (not recorded which) from PBMCs. These receptors came from a human donor with aplastic anemia.

This rearrangement joins TRBV14 to TRBJ2-1; 13 nucleotides align to TRBD2. Unmatched junction bases numbered 3, after V lost 4 bases and J lost 6 bases. CDR3 size: 15 residues. Germline CDR1 SGHDN, CDR2 FVKESK. Written as DNA, the CDR3 is TGTGCCAGCAGCCTACTAGCGGGGGGGATCAATGAGCAGTTCTTC. It translates to CASSLLAGGINEQFF.

The V gene is TRBV20-1, the J gene TRBJ2-7; 7 nucleotides match TRBD2. Looked up from germline, CDR1 is DFQATT and CDR2 is SNEGSKA (reference sequence). V trimming: 6 bases; J trimming: 7 bases; junction bases outside the gene matches: 6. CDR3 length equals 11 residues. The CDR3, as DNA: TGCAGTGCCTCTACTAGCGTTGAGCAGTACTTC. Encoded protein: CSASTSVEQYF.

At least ten counts were recorded for this clonotype. V gene TRBV24-1 combines with J gene TRBJ2-3, with TRBD2 as a possible D gene (6 bases). Trimming left V 10 bases short and J 7 bases short, with 17 bases between. The CDR3 is 13 residues long. The germline gives CDR1 KGHDR, CDR2 SFDVKD. The DNA for the CDR3 is TGTGCCACAGATGGAGGGACGTCACATACGCAGTATTTT. Amino acid sequence: CATDGGTSHTQYF.

The chain combines TRBV27 with TRBJ2-1, with unresolved D. Trimming removed 10 bases from V and 7 bases from J, with 17 bases in between. From germline, CDR1 is MNHEY and CDR2 SMNVEV (reference sequence). This CDR3 has 13 residues. In nucleotides, the CDR3 is TGTGCCACTCCGGACCCAACAGCTAATGAGCAGTTCTTC. As protein: CATPDPTANEQFF.

This clonotype has only a few counts. This may be a read error: a much more frequent sequence differs by one nucleotide. The CDR3 loop is CASSPGPGGPYEQYF. The CDR3 DNA reads as TGCGCCAGCAGTCCCGGGCCCGGGGGACCTTACGAGCAGTACTTC. The chain uses TRBV10-1 and TRBJ2-7; tentative D call: TRBD2 (6 bases). The germline CDR1 and CDR2 sequences are WNHNN and SYGVQD (reference sequence). This CDR3 has 15 residues. Between the trimmed V and J ends, which lost 5 bases and 4 bases, there was a span of 18 bases.

A word on this clonotype: A much larger clone lies a single base off, so this may be a read error. Written as DNA, the CDR3 is TGTGCCAGCAGCTTAGAGCCGACGACAACAGTTCATAATTCACCCCTCCACTTT. Translation gives CASSLEPTTTVHNSPLHF. The chain employs TRBV11-1 and TRBJ1-6, with D uncertain. CDR3 length: 18 residues. CDR1 is SGHAT, CDR2 FQDESV, per germline (reference sequence). V lost 1 base to trimming and J lost 5 bases, with 18 bases between them.

The chain uses TRBV14 and TRBJ2-5, with TRBD2 matching over 7 bases. In germline, CDR1 is SGHDN, CDR2 FVKESK. V was pared by 0 bases and J by 1 base, with 8 bases of the junction left unmatched. The CDR3 is 17 amino acids. This chain's CDR3 is CASSQDLASGGQETQYF. As DNA, the CDR3 is TGTGCCAGCAGCCAAGATCTGGCTAGCGGAGGCCAAGAGACCCAGTACTTC.

This clonotype was counted at least ten times. This rearrangement joins TRBV6-6 to TRBJ2-7; 10 positions match TRBD2. CDR1 is MNHNY, CDR2 SVGAGI, per germline (reference sequence). Germline trimming cut 6 bases from V and 7 bases from J; bases unmatched to any gene: 15. The CDR3 extends over 16 amino acids. The CDR3 coding sequence is TGTGCCAGCAGCCCTTCCAGCGGGAGGGCCCTCGGAGAGCAGTACTTC. This sequence encodes CASSPSSGRALGEQYF.

Here the CDR3 reads CASRGLAGDIQETQYF. The CDR3 DNA follows: TGTGCCAGCAGAGGACTAGCGGGGGACATACAAGAGACCCAGTACTTC. V and J are TRBV9 and TRBJ2-5; 13 bases fit TRBD2. J was trimmed by 2 bases and V by 5 bases; bases with no gene match: 6. The CDR3 has 16 residues. CDR1 is SGDLS, CDR2 YYNGEE, per germline.

This clonotype was recorded many times. The V gene is TRBV2, the J gene TRBJ2-2; tentative D call: TRBD2 (6 bases). Germline V lookup: CDR1 SNHLY, CDR2 FYNNEI. Between the trimmed V and J ends, which lost 6 bases and 1 base, there was a span of 18 bases. This CDR3 is built from 17 residues. CDR3 amino acids: CASRDHTGTVNTGELFF. The DNA for the CDR3 is TGTGCCAGCAGGGACCATACCGGGACTGTGAACACCGGGGAGCTGTTTTTT.

The chain is built from TRBV25-1 and TRBJ1-1, with D perhaps matching TRBD1 (6 bases). The V gene's germline CDR1 is MGHDK and CDR2 SYGVNS. Trimming cost V 5 bases and J 6 bases, with 16 bases left between them. The length of the CDR3 is 14 residues. The CDR3 is CASSSHEGGSEAFF. The DNA of the CDR3 is TGTGCCAGCAGTTCCCACGAAGGGGGTTCTGAAGCTTTCTTT.

This clonotype was seen at least ten times. The J gene is TRBJ1-6, the V gene TRBV4-3, with 8 nucleotides matching TRBD1. Per the germline V gene, CDR1 is LGHNA and CDR2 is YSLEER. V was clipped by 5 bases and J by 11 bases; unmatched bases: 11. The CDR3 has 15 amino acids. The CDR3 region has the DNA TGCGCCAGCAGCGCGAAAAGGACAGGGTTCGCACCCCTCCACTTT. This translates into CASSAKRTGFAPLHF.

This clonotype was detected a few times. The rearrangement joins TRBV3-1 to TRBJ2-7, with 7 bases matching TRBD1. Unmatched junction bases numbered 4, after V lost 0 bases and J lost 5 bases. Germline CDR1 reads LGHDT; CDR2 reads YNNKEL (reference sequence). The CDR3 runs 14 residues. As DNA, the CDR3 is TGTGCCAGCAGCCAAGATCAGGGGGTCGACGAGCAGTACTTC. Protein product: CASSQDQGVDEQYF.

As regards this clonotype: This may stem from a read error, because a much larger clone lies one nucleotide away. V and J are TRBV7-6 and TRBJ1-6; possible D gene TRBD1, 6 bases. Germline CDR1 reads SGHVS; CDR2 reads FNYEAQ. This CDR3 is 15 amino acids long. In nucleotides, the CDR3 is TGTGCCAGCAGCTTTGGGGGCTCCTATAGTTCACCCCTCCACTTT. Residues: CASSFGGSYSSPLHF.

The V gene is TRBV19, the J gene TRBJ1-5; TRBD1 might be the D (5 bases). V was cut by 7 bases and J by 7 bases, with 17 bases left in between. The CDR3 length is 14 residues. Germline CDR1 LNHDA, CDR2 SQIVND (reference sequence). CDR3 DNA: TGTGCCAGTACCCCTCGGGTGGGGGAGCAGCCCCAGCATTTT. It is translated as CASTPRVGEQPQHF.

This clonotype came up a few times. For the CDR3, the DNA is TGCGCCAGCAGCTTGGCCGGGTGGGCTAGCGGTAGCTCCTACGAGCAGTACTTC. Its protein product is CASSLAGWASGSSYEQYF. The rearrangement uses TRBV5-1 and TRBJ2-7, with 7 nucleotides matching TRBD2. This CDR3 contains 18 residues. The ends lost 0 bases at V and 0 bases at J; junction bases unmatched: 12. CDR1 is SGHRS and CDR2 is YFSETQ in the germline V gene.

In its sample, this clonotype was seen many times. The chain has TRBV29-1 and TRBJ1-2; 12 nucleotides agree with TRBD1. V lost 7 bases to trimming and J lost 6 bases; unmatched junction nucleotides: 9. In germline, CDR1 is SQVTM, CDR2 ANQGSEA. This CDR3 region has 14 residues. The DNA of the CDR3 is TGCAGCGCTGTTGGGACAGGGGGCTTAAATGGCTACACCTTC. It yields the protein CSAVGTGGLNGYTF. Using reference TRBV29-1 and TRBJ1-2 for the parts outside the CDR3, the full variable domain is SAVISQKPSRDICQRGTSLTIQCQVDSQVTMMFWYRQQPGQSLTLIATANQGSEATYESGFVIDKFPISRPNLTFSTLTVSNMSPEDSSIYLCSAVGTGGLNGYTFGSGTRLTVV.

This clonotype was counted many times. V and J are TRBV20-1 and TRBJ2-1; 10 bases fit TRBD2. This CDR3 has 14 residues. From germline, CDR1 is DFQATT and CDR2 SNEGSKA (reference sequence). V shed 4 bases, J shed 6 bases, and the junction held 6 bases outside the gene matches. The DNA of the CDR3 is TGCAGTGCTACCCCTAGCGGGAGAACCAATGAGCAGTTCTTC. Protein product: CSATPSGRTNEQFF.

The chain carries TRBV25-1 and TRBJ1-6; weak D call: TRBD1 (5 bases). The V and J ends lost 7 bases and 6 bases respectively, with 10 bases between them. Germline V gene sequence: CDR1 MGHDK, CDR2 SYGVNS. This CDR3 has 13 amino acids. CDR3 region: CASTAGPNSPLHF. The CDR3 nucleotides read TGTGCCAGCACCGCGGGACCTAATTCACCCCTCCACTTT.

This clonotype has at least ten counts. The chain combines TRBV19 with TRBJ1-4, with D tentatively TRBD1 (5 bases). The CDR3 totals 16 residues. Trimming pared 7 bases from V and 0 bases from J, leaving 15 bases between. Germline V CDR1 and CDR2: LNHDA, SQIVND (reference sequence). The CDR3 bases are TGTGCCAGTACTACGGGACGCAATGCAACTAATGAAAAACTGTTTTTT. Translated, it gives CASTTGRNATNEKLFF. The variable domain in full, with the rest retrieved from reference TRBV19 and TRBJ1-4, is DGGITQSPKYLFRKEGQNVTLSCEQNLNHDAMYWYRQDPGQGLRLIYYSQIVNDFQKGDIAEGYSVSREKKESFPLTVTSAQKNPTAFYLCASTTGRNATNEKLFFGSGTQLSVL.

This chain uses TRBV12-3 or TRBV12-4 with TRBJ1-2; 9 bases are a match to TRBD1. The ends lost 4 bases at V and 7 bases at J; junction bases unmatched: 7. This CDR3 comprises 14 residues. The CDR3 protein is CASSSGQGLFGYTF. CDR3 DNA sequence: TGTGCCAGCAGTTCGGGACAGGGCCTTTTTGGCTACACCTTC.

This clonotype was picked up one time. The gene calls are TRBV6-1 and TRBJ2-1; perhaps TRBD1 as D (6 bases). This CDR3 spans 15 amino acids. CDR1 is MNHNS, CDR2 SASEGT, per germline. The V end lost 6 bases, the J end lost 2 bases, and 14 bases lay between the germline ends. The CDR3, as DNA: TGTGCCAGCAGAACACGTCGGGACACCTACAATGAGCAGTTCTTC. Amino acids: CASRTRRDTYNEQFF.

The sample holds many counts of this clonotype. The chain carries TRBV28 and TRBJ2-7; the match to TRBD1 covers 9 bases. The ends lost 6 bases at V and 3 bases at J; junction bases unmatched: 12. This CDR3 has 16 amino acids. Germline V gene lookup returns CDR1 MDHEN and CDR2 SYDVKM. This chain's CDR3 is CASSPSGTGIFYEQYF. Here the CDR3 DNA reads TGTGCCAGCAGCCCCTCCGGGACAGGGATCTTCTACGAGCAGTACTTC. Full variable domain (missing parts from reference TRBV28 and TRBJ2-7): DVKVTQSSRYLVKRTGEKVFLECVQDMDHENMFWYRQDPGLGLRLIYFSYDVKMKEKGDIPEGYSVSREKKERFSLILESASTNQTSMYLCASSPSGTGIFYEQYFGPGTRLTVT.

The table lists this clonotype with a count of one. A clone one base away is much larger, so this may be a read error. The chain combines TRBV4-3 with TRBJ1-3; a possible D gene is TRBD1 (5 bases). CDR3 length: 16 residues. CDR1 and CDR2 from the germline V gene are LGHNA and YSLEER. As DNA, the CDR3 is TGCGCCAGCAGCCAAGATTCGTCAGGGCCTGGAAGCACCATATATTTT. Amino acid sequence: CASSQDSSGPGSTIYF.

The chain employs TRBV7-9 and TRBJ2-1, with D maybe TRBD1 (6 bases). Trimming took 10 bases from V and 2 from J, leaving 27 bases between them. Looked up from germline, CDR1 is SEHNR and CDR2 is FQNEAQ (reference sequence). There are 18 residues in the CDR3. The CDR3 spells CATQGGSSGVSTYNEQFF. For the CDR3, the DNA is TGTGCCACCCAAGGGGGTAGCTCTGGGGTCTCGACCTACAATGAGCAGTTCTTC. Full variable domain (remainder filled in from reference TRBV7-9 and TRBJ2-1): DTGVSQNPRHKITKRGQNVTFRCDPISEHNRLYWYRQTLGQGPEFLTYFQNEAQLEKSRLLSDRFSAERPKGSFSTLEIQRTEQGDSAMYLCATQGGSSGVSTYNEQFFGPGTRLTVL.

V and J are TRBV7-2 and TRBJ2-7; D is ambiguous. Germline CDR1 is SGHTA and CDR2 is FQGNSA. V was trimmed by 2 bases and J by 3 bases, leaving 11 bases between them. CDR3 length: 14 amino acids. In DNA, the CDR3 is TGTGCCAGCAGCTTAAACCCCAGACTCTACGAGCAGTACTTC. Encoded protein: CASSLNPRLYEQYF.

This clonotype was recorded once. V is TRBV19 and J is TRBJ2-2; no definite D call. Per germline, CDR1 LNHDA and CDR2 SQIVND (reference sequence). Trimming pared 5 bases from V and 7 bases from J, leaving 8 bases between. The CDR3 loop spans 12 amino acids. The CDR3 loop reads CASSAASGELFF. The CDR3, as DNA: TGTGCCAGTAGTGCCGCTAGCGGGGAGCTGTTTTTT. Full variable domain (outside the CDR3, taken from reference TRBV19 and TRBJ2-2): DGGITQSPKYLFRKEGQNVTLSCEQNLNHDAMYWYRQDPGQGLRLIYYSQIVNDFQKGDIAEGYSVSREKKESFPLTVTSAQKNPTAFYLCASSAASGELFFGEGSRLTVL.